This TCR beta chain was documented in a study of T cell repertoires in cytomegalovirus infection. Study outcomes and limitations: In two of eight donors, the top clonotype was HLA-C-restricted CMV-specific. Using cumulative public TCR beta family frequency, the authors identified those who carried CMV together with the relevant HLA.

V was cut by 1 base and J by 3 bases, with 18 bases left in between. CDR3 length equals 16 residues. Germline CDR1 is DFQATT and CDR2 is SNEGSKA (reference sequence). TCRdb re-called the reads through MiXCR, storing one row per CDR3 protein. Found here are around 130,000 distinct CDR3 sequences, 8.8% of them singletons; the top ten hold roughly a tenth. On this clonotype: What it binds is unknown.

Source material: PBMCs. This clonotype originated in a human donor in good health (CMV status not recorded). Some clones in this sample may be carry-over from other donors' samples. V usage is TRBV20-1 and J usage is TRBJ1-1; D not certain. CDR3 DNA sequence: TGCAGTGCTAGAGGGGCGACCGCCCGGGAGGACACTGAAGCTTTCTTT. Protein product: CSARGATAREDTEAFF.